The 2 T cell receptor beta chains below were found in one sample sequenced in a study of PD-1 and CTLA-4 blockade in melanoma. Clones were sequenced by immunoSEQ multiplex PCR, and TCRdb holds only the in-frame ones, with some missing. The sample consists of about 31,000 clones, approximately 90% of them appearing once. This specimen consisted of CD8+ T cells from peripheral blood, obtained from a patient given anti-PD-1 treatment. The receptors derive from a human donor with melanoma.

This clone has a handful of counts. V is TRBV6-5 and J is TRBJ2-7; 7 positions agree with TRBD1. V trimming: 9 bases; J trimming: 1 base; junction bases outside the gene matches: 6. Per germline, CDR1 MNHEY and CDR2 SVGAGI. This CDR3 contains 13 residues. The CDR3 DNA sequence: TGTGCCAGTTCTCAGGGACAGTCCTACGAGCAGTACTTC. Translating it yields CASSQGQSYEQYF.

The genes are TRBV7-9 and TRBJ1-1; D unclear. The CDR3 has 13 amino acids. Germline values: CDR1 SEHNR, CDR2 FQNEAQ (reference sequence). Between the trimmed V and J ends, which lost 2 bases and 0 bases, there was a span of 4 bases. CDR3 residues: CASSLQLNTEAFF. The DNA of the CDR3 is TGTGCCAGCAGCTTACAGTTGAACACTGAAGCTTTCTTT.